Listed below are T cell receptor beta chains from one sample, sequenced in a study of shared clonotypes between healthy human individuals. The protocol was immunoSEQ multiplex PCR, while the TCRdb copy is restricted to in-frame clones and leaves out a portion. The table includes fewer than 2.5 million clones, over 85% detected once. The sequencing input was naive CD4+ T cells from PBMCs. The receptor source for this set is a man between 18 and 35 years old in good health. Some clones in this sample may be carry-over from other donors' samples. The CDR3 runs from the conserved cysteine through the conserved F or W. The D gene is left open where the match is weak. Clone sizes are given selectively: once, few, many, or a class where the clone is expanded.

TGTGCCATCGGTGGCACAGGTATTTGGCCCCAGCATTTT CAIGGTGIWPQHF 13 NA TRBJ1-5 NA TRBV10-3
TGTGCCAGCAGCTTGGCTGGCGGGAGGGGGACAGATACGCAGTATTTT CASSLAGGRGTDTQYF 16 NA TRBJ2-3 TRBD2 TRBV5-4
TGTGCCAGCACCCAACCTAGCGGCGCCCCTACCGGGGAGCTGTTTTTT CASTQPSGAPTGELFF 16 NA TRBJ2-2 TRBD2 TRBV7-9
TGCGCCAGCAGCTTGGCCGGACAGCAGGATGAGCAGTTCTTC CASSLAGQQDEQFF 14 NA TRBJ2-1 NA TRBV5-1
TGTGCCAGCTTTAGGGTCGACTATGGCTACACCTTC CASFRVDYGYTF 12 NA TRBJ1-2 NA TRBV27
TGCAGCGTTGGCTCCGGGACACCGATCTACGAGCAGTACTTC CSVGSGTPIYEQYF 14 once TRBJ2-7 NA TRBV29-1
TGTGCCAGCAGCGTTCAGAGTCGGACAGACTTT CASSVQSRTDF 11 NA TRBJ1-1 NA TRBV6-1
TGTGCCAGCTTCAGGGGTGGCTATGGCTACACCTTC CASFRGGYGYTF 12 NA TRBJ1-2 NA TRBV6-5
TGCGCCAGCAGCTTGGTTGGACCGACGTACGAGCAGTACTTC CASSLVGPTYEQYF 14 NA TRBJ2-7 NA TRBV5-1
TGTGCCAGCAGCTGGGGACAGTTCCATAATTCACCCCTCCACTTT CASSWGQFHNSPLHF 15 NA TRBJ1-6 TRBD1 TRBV5-4
TGTGCCAGCAGCTGGGTAGCGGGAGGGCCTGAGACCCAGTACTTC CASSWVAGGPETQYF 15 NA TRBJ2-5 TRBD2 TRBV7-7
TGCGCCAGCAGGTACCAAGCACAGGGGGGTGGCGAGCAGTACTTC CASRYQAQGGGEQYF 15 NA TRBJ2-7 TRBD1 TRBV5-1
TGTGCCAGCAGGACCGGGGGGACCTACGAGCAGTACTTC CASRTGGTYEQYF 13 NA TRBJ2-7 TRBD2 TRBV28
TGCGCCAGCAGCCTCTCGGGGCAGTCTGCAGCGAGTGAGCAGTTCTTC CASSLSGQSAASEQFF 16 NA TRBJ2-1 NA TRBV5-1
TGCGCCAGCAGCCAATTGGGGAGGGATCAGCCCCAGCATTTT CASSQLGRDQPQHF 14 few TRBJ1-5 NA TRBV4-1
TGTGCCAGCAGTGAAAGTAGCGGGAGGCGGGGGCAGTACTTC CASSESSGRRGQYF 14 once TRBJ2-7 TRBD2 TRBV2
TGTGCCAGCAGTCCCGGGACCTCCTATTATAGCAATCAGCCCCAGCATTTT CASSPGTSYYSNQPQHF 17 NA TRBJ1-5 NA TRBV27
TGTGCCAGCCGACAGGTCGGGAACACTGAAGCTTTCTTT CASRQVGNTEAFF 13 NA TRBJ1-1 NA TRBV25-1
TGTGCCAGTAAACACCGGGACGCCTACGAGCAGTACTTC CASKHRDAYEQYF 13 NA TRBJ2-7 NA TRBV19
TGTGCCAGTAGTATAGGGCGCGGGAGGGCCGAAGAGACCCAGTACTTC CASSIGRGRAEETQYF 16 NA TRBJ2-5 TRBD2 TRBV19
TGTGCCAGCAGCCAAGGCGGGGGTCAGCCCCAGCATTTT CASSQGGGQPQHF 13 few TRBJ1-5 NA TRBV7-7
TGTGCCAGCAGCGTGGCAGGGGACCGAGGCTACACCTTC CASSVAGDRGYTF 13 NA TRBJ1-2 NA TRBV7-9
TGTGCCAGCAGTACCCACGGAAACCCTTACACAGATACGCAGTATTTT CASSTHGNPYTDTQYF 16 NA TRBJ2-3 NA TRBV28
TGTGCCAGCAGACGGGACCTCCCTGCGTTCTATGGCTACACCTTC CASRRDLPAFYGYTF 15 NA TRBJ1-2 NA TRBV2
TGTGCCACCAGCACCCAGGATGAGCAGTTCTTC CATSTQDEQFF 11 NA TRBJ2-1 NA TRBV15
TGTGCCAGCAGTTTCTGGCAGGGGAAGTCCACCGGGGAGCTGTTTTTT CASSFWQGKSTGELFF 16 NA TRBJ2-2 NA TRBV28
TGCAGCGTTGCCCCTACCGGGACAGGGGCAGATACGCAGTATTTT CSVAPTGTGADTQYF 15 NA TRBJ2-3 TRBD1 TRBV29-1
TGTGCCAGCAGTTTGGCAGGGGCGCTTACGAATGAGCAGTTCTTC CASSLAGALTNEQFF 15 NA TRBJ2-1 NA TRBV27